This record covers a single TCR beta chain. The V gene's germline CDR1 is MRHNA and CDR2 SNTAGT. The ends lost 2 bases at V and 0 bases at J; junction bases unmatched: 3. This CDR3 region has 16 residues. This sample stems from a study of blood T cell repertoires in COVID-19. Original analysis: Amplification with reference gene primers provided the estimates of nucleated cell counts. Assay: immunoSEQ multiplex PCR; the TCRdb copy retains only in-frame clones and omits some. V and J calls and clone size are as listed in that table; D and trimming were resolved from the DNA. The sample contains around 16,000 clones, approximately 83% of which appear only once.

The sequenced sample was peripheral blood. This receptor was identified in a human donor in a cohort sampled during active COVID-19. V gene TRBV6-4 combines with J gene TRBJ2-2, with 7 bases aligning to TRBD1. The CDR3 DNA reads as TGTGCCAGCAGTGACAGGGGGCCCGCGAACACCGGGGAGCTGTTTTTT. It codes for CASSDRGPANTGELFF.